This passage covers 5 T cell receptor beta chains from one sample sequenced in a study of cytomegalovirus exposure and HLA in healthy donors. Clones were read by immunoSEQ multiplex PCR, and TCRdb kept only the in-frame ones, dropping some. The repertoire holds just under 75,000 clones, with 85% to 95% as singletons. Sequenced sample: PBMCs. These receptors were collected from a woman under 30 in good health and CMV-seropositive.

The CDR3 nucleotides are TGCGCCAGCAGCTGGGGGGGTGGTGGCACCTACGAGCAGTACTTC. Its protein product is CASSWGGGGTYEQYF. V usage is TRBV5-1 and J usage is TRBJ2-7, with 7 bases matching TRBD2. The CDR3 is 15 amino acids. Germline CDR1 and CDR2: SGHRS and YFSETQ. The junction had 8 bases not matched to a gene; V was cut back by 3 bases and J by 2 bases.

This rearrangement joins TRBV25-1 to TRBJ1-2; tentatively, D is TRBD1 (5 bases). Trimming cost V 4 bases and J 6 bases, with 12 bases left between them. The germline CDR1 and CDR2 sequences are MGHDK and SYGVNS. CDR3 size: 13 residues. Written as DNA, the CDR3 is TGTGCCAGCAGTGTTGCAGGGCTGGATGGCTACACCTTC. Protein product: CASSVAGLDGYTF.

The chain recombines TRBV12-5 with TRBJ2-1; D is ambiguous. Germline V gene lookup returns CDR1 LGHNT and CDR2 FRNRAP. The V end was cut by 0 bases, the J end by 7 bases, with 7 bases between. CDR3 length: 13 amino acids. DNA of the CDR3: TGTGCTAGTGGTTTGGTACTCCATAATGAGCAGTTCTTC. This translates into CASGLVLHNEQFF.

The rearrangement links TRBV14 to TRBJ2-7, with TRBD1 matching over 7 bases. The junction had 12 bases not matched to a gene; V was cut back by 9 bases and J by 1 base. The CDR3 runs 15 residues. Per the germline V gene, CDR1 is SGHDN and CDR2 is FVKESK. CDR3 DNA: TGTGCCAGGAAACGGGACAGAAAAATTTCCTACGAGCAGTACTTC. Translation: CARKRDRKISYEQYF.

This rearrangement joins TRBV19 to TRBJ1-1, with D tentatively TRBD1 (6 bases). CDR3 length: 16 residues. Trimming stripped 5 bases from V and 0 bases from J, with 16 bases between. Germline V CDR1 and CDR2: LNHDA, SQIVND (reference sequence). The CDR3 here is CASSANHRALNTEAFF. The CDR3 nucleotides read TGTGCCAGTAGTGCAAATCACAGGGCCCTGAACACTGAAGCTTTCTTT.